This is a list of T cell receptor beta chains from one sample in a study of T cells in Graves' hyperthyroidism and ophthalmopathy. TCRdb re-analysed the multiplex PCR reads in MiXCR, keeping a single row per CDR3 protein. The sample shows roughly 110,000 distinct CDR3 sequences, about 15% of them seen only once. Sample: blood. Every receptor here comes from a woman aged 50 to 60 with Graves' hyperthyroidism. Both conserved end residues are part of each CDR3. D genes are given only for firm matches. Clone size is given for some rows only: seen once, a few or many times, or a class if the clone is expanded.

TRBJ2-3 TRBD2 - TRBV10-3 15 CAISDEAGSTDTQYF TGTGCCATCAGTGATGAAGCGGGGAGCACAGATACGCAGTATTTT
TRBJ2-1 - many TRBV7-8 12 CASSPWRREQFF TGTGCCAGCAGCCCATGGAGGCGGGAGCAGTTCTTC
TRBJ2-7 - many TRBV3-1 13 CASSRDGAYEQYF TGTGCCAGCAGCCGGGACGGAGCCTACGAGCAGTACTTC
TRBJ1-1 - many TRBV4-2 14 CASSQVTGLPEAFF TGTGCCAGCAGCCAAGTTACAGGGCTTCCAGAAGCTTTCTTT
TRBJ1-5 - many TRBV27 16 CASRGDSGGGNQPQHF TGTGCCAGCAGGGGGGACTCGGGGGGAGGCAATCAGCCCCAGCATTTT
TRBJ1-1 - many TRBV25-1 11 CASSEYTEAFF TGCGCCAGCAGTGAGTATACTGAAGCTTTCTTT
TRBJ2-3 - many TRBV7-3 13 CASSLTPSDTQYF TGTGCCAGCAGCTTAACACCCTCGGATACGCAGTATTTT
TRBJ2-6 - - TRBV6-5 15 CASSLGASGANVLTF TGTGCCAGCAGTTTGGGGGCCTCTGGGGCCAACGTCCTGACTTTC
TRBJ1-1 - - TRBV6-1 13 CASSVSTNTEAFF TGTGCCAGCAGTGTATCTACTAACACTGAAGCTTTCTTT
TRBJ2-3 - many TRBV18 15 CASSPPGPSGDTQYF TGTGCCAGCTCACCACCGGGTCCCTCGGGAGATACGCAGTATTTT
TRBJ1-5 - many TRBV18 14 CASTGGDKYQPQHF TGTGCCAGCACGGGGGGGGACAAATATCAGCCCCAGCATTTT
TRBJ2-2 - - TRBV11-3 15 CASSRRGENTGELFF TGTGCCAGCAGCCGAAGGGGGGAAAACACCGGGGAGCTGTTTTTT
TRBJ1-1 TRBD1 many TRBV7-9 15 CASSLVSGGGTEAFF TGTGCCAGCAGCTTAGTTTCAGGGGGAGGAACTGAAGCTTTCTTT
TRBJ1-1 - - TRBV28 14 CASSLEGSNTEAFF TGTGCCAGCAGTTTGGAGGGATCGAACACTGAAGCTTTCTTT
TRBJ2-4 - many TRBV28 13 CASSSGGRNIQYF TGTGCCAGCAGTTCGGGCGGCCGGAACATTCAGTACTTC
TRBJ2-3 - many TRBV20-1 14 CSAPTKSNTDTQYF TGCAGTGCTCCTACTAAATCCAACACAGATACGCAGTATTTT
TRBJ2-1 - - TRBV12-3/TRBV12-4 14 CASPEGRGTDEQFF TGTGCCAGCCCCGAGGGGAGGGGGACGGATGAGCAGTTCTTC
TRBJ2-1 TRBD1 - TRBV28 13 CATQGQDNNEQFF TGTGCCACCCAGGGACAGGACAACAATGAGCAGTTCTTC
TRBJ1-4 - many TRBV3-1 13 CASSLELGEKLFF TGTGCCAGCAGCCTCGAATTAGGCGAAAAACTGTTTTTT
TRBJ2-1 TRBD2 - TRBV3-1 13 CASSQGLAYEQFF TGTGCCAGCAGCCAAGGACTAGCGTATGAGCAGTTCTTC
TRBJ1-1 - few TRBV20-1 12 CSGRGAGTEAFF TGCAGTGGAAGGGGGGCAGGCACTGAAGCTTTCTTT
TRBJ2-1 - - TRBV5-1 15 CASSIPGLLGNEQFF TGCGCCAGCAGCATACCCGGACTCCTTGGGAATGAGCAGTTCTTC
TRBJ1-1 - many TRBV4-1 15 CASSQRGTGNTEAFF TGCGCCAGCAGCCAAAGGGGAACAGGGAACACTGAAGCTTTCTTT
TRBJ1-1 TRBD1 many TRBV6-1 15 CASTEGAGLNTEAFF TGTGCCAGCACCGAGGGGGCAGGGCTGAACACTGAAGCTTTCTTT
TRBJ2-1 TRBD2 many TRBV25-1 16 CASSGRWGLVRDEQFF TGTGCCAGCAGTGGCCGTTGGGGACTAGTTCGAGATGAGCAGTTCTTC
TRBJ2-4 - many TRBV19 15 CASMGGGLTKNIQYF TGTGCCAGCATGGGGGGGGGCCTGACCAAAAACATTCAGTACTTC
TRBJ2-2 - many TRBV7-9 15 CASSPVGANTGELFF TGTGCCAGCAGCCCGGTGGGGGCGAACACCGGGGAGCTGTTTTTT
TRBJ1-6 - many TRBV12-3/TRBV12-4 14 CASSRKGADSPLHF TGTGCCAGCAGCCGGAAGGGTGCGGATTCACCCCTCCACTTT
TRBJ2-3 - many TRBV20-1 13 CSARSSNTDTQYF TGCAGTGCCCGTTCGTCCAACACCGATACGCAGTATTTT
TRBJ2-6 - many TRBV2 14 CASRAGTGANVLTF TGTGCCAGCAGAGCAGGGACAGGGGCCAACGTCCTGACTTTC
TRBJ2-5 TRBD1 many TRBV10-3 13 CAISGQGEETQYF TGTGCCATCAGCGGACAGGGGGAAGAGACCCAGTACTTC
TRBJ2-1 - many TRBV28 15 CASTLPGRGANEQFF TGTGCCAGCACCCTTCCCGGCAGGGGAGCCAATGAGCAGTTCTTC
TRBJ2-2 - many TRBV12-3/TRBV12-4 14 CASSSDYGTGELFF TGTGCCAGCAGTTCGGACTATGGGACCGGGGAGCTGTTTTTT
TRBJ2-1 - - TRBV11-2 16 CASSLEHGRGWNEQFF TGTGCCAGCAGCTTAGAACACGGGAGAGGGTGGAATGAGCAGTTCTTC
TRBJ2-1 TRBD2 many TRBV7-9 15 CASSVAGASYNEQFF TGTGCCAGCAGCGTAGCGGGAGCCTCCTACAATGAGCAGTTCTTC
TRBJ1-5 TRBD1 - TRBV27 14 CASSPTGVNQPQHF TGTGCCAGCAGCCCGACAGGGGTCAATCAGCCCCAGCATTTT
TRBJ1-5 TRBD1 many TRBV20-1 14 CSASQGGTGQPQHF TGCAGTGCTAGTCAGGGGGGCACAGGTCAGCCCCAGCATTTT
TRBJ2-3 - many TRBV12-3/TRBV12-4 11 CASTGLDTQYF TGTGCCAGCACGGGGTTAGATACGCAGTATTTT
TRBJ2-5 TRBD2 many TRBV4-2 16 CASSQALAGGPETQYF TGTGCCAGCAGCCAAGCCCTAGCGGGAGGGCCGGAGACCCAGTACTTC
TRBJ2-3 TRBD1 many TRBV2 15 CASSPGTGITDTQYF TGTGCCAGCAGTCCCGGGACAGGGATAACAGATACGCAGTATTTT
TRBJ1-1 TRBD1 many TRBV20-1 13 CSARDHRGTEAFF TGCAGTGCTAGAGATCACAGGGGCACTGAAGCTTTCTTT
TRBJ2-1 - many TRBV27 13 CASSRRGGNEQFF TGTGCCAGCAGTAGAAGGGGCGGTAATGAGCAGTTCTTC
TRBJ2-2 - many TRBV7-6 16 CASSRRAQMNTGELFF TGTGCCAGCAGCCGCCGGGCCCAAATGAACACCGGGGAGCTGTTTTTT
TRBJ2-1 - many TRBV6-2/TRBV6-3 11 CASREYNEQFF TGTGCCAGCAGGGAGTACAATGAGCAGTTCTTC
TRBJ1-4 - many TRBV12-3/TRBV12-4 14 CASSLRQGGEKLFF TGTGCCAGCAGTTTACGCCAGGGCGGTGAAAAACTGTTTTTT
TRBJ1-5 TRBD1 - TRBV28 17 CASSPRTGGRSNQPQHF TGTGCCAGCAGTCCCAGGACAGGGGGAAGAAGCAATCAGCCCCAGCATTTT
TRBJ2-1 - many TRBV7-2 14 CASSLDQLGNEQFF TGTGCCAGCAGCTTAGATCAGCTGGGGAATGAGCAGTTCTTC
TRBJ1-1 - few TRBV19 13 CASSIAAYTEAFF TGTGCCAGTAGTATAGCGGCTTACACTGAAGCTTTCTTT